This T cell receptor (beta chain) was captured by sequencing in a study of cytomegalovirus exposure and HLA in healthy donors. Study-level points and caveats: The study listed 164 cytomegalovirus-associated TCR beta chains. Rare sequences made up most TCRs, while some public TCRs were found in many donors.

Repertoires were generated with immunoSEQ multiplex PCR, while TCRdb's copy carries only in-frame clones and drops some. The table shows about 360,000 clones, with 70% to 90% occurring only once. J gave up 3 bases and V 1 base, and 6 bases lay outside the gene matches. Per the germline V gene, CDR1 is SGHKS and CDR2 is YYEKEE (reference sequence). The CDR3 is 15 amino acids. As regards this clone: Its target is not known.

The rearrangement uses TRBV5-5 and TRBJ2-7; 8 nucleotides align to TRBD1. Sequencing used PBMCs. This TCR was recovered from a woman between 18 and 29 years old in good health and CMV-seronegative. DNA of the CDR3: TGTGCCAGCAGCTTGTTCGTGACAGGGGTCTACGAGCAGTACTTC. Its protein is CASSLFVTGVYEQYF. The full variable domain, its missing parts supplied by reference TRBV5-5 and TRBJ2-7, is DAGVTQSPTHLIKTRGQQVTLRCSPISGHKSVSWYQQVLGQGPQFIFQYYEKEERGRGNFPDRFSARQFPNYSSELNVNALLLGDSALYLCASSLFVTGVYEQYFGPGTRLTVT.